Following are 20 T cell receptor beta chains from one sample sequenced in a study of CD8 T cells in Susac syndrome. A quantity of 0.5 to 1 ug RNA underwent reverse transcription using random hexamers. TCRdb ran MiXCR on the immunoSEQ multiplex PCR reads and lists one entry per CDR3 protein. The sample lists approximately 180,000 distinct CDR3 sequences, about 91% seen once, with 0.085% to 0.09% in the top ten. Sequencing input: CD4+ T cells from PBMCs. The source is a human donor with Susac syndrome.

The rearrangement joins TRBV5-1 to TRBJ2-3; D is perhaps TRBD1 (6 bases). CDR3 length: 14 amino acids. Germline loops: CDR1 SGHRS, CDR2 YFSETQ. The V end lost 4 bases, the J end lost 3 bases, and 12 bases lay between the germline ends. The CDR3 coding sequence is TGCGCCAGCAGCGTAATACAGGGAACAGATACGCAGTATTTT. Amino acid sequence: CASSVIQGTDTQYF.

This rearrangement joins TRBV9 to TRBJ2-3, with 9 bases fitting TRBD1. CDR1 SGDLS and CDR2 YYNGEE come from the germline V gene. CDR3 length equals 16 residues. Unmatched junction bases numbered 12, after V lost 4 bases and J lost 6 bases. In DNA form, the CDR3 reads TGTGCCAGCAGCTTTAAACAGGGGGCCTTTTCTGATACGCAGTATTTT. Translating it yields CASSFKQGAFSDTQYF.

This sequence joins TRBV5-1 and TRBJ1-6; TRBD1 agrees at 8 bases. The V gene end was trimmed by 2 bases and the J gene end by 3 bases; junction bases not matched to a gene: 4. Looked up from germline, CDR1 is SGHRS and CDR2 is YFSETQ. This CDR3 region has 16 residues. The CDR3 DNA sequence: TGCGCCAGCAGCTTCGGACAGGGCCTCTATAATTCACCCCTCCACTTT. This codes for CASSFGQGLYNSPLHF.

J is TRBJ2-3 and V is TRBV12-3 or TRBV12-4; TRBD2 matches 9 bases. This CDR3 is built from 15 residues. The trim removed 6 bases at V and 0 bases at J, leaving 4 bases unmatched. The CDR3 nucleotides read TGTGCCAGCAGCCGGACTAGCGCAAGCACAGATACGCAGTATTTT. As protein: CASSRTSASTDTQYF.

The chain carries TRBV12-3 or TRBV12-4 and TRBJ2-3; 11 bases align to TRBD2. The V and J ends lost 4 bases and 0 bases, in that order; junction bases with no gene match: 6. This CDR3 is built from 17 residues. The CDR3 reads CASSSGLADTSTDTQYF. The CDR3 nucleotides read TGTGCCAGCAGTTCGGGACTAGCGGATACTAGCACAGATACGCAGTATTTT.

This chain joins TRBV20-1 and TRBJ1-1, with D maybe TRBD1 (6 bases). Germline CDR1 is DFQATT and CDR2 is SNEGSKA (reference sequence). The CDR3 sequence is 13 residues long. Trimming shortened V by 4 bases and J by 5 bases, and 14 bases separated the two germline ends. CDR3 region: CSATAPDRTEAFF. For the CDR3, the DNA is TGCAGTGCTACAGCCCCCGACAGGACTGAAGCTTTCTTT.

CDR3 region: CASSVEGATDTQYF. The CDR3 DNA follows: TGTGCCAGCAGCGTAGAGGGGGCCACAGATACGCAGTATTTT. J is TRBJ2-3 and V is TRBV9; 7 positions agree with TRBD1. The length of the CDR3 is 14 residues. Germline lookup yields CDR1 SGDLS and CDR2 YYNGEE. The V gene end was trimmed by 0 bases and the J gene end by 2 bases; junction bases not matched to a gene: 0. Full variable domain (missing parts from reference TRBV9 and TRBJ2-3): DSGVTQTPKHLITATGQRVTLRCSPRSGDLSVYWYQQSLDQGLQFLIQYYNGEERAKGNILERFSAQQFPDLHSELNLSSLELGDSALYFCASSVEGATDTQYFGPGTRLTVL.

CDR3 protein: CSARDSRVRGNSYEQYF. CDR3 DNA: TGCAGTGCTAGAGATTCGAGGGTTAGGGGGAACTCCTACGAGCAGTACTTC. The V gene is TRBV20-1, the J gene TRBJ2-7; a possible D gene is TRBD1 (6 bases). The V and J ends lost 0 bases and 0 bases respectively, with 18 bases between them. Germline loops: CDR1 DFQATT, CDR2 SNEGSKA (reference sequence). CDR3 length equals 17 residues.

The chain uses TRBV15 and TRBJ2-3, with D tentatively TRBD1 (6 bases). Germline lookup yields CDR1 LNHNV and CDR2 YYDKDF (reference sequence). The CDR3 spans 16 residues. V was trimmed by 5 bases and J by 0 bases, leaving 15 bases between them. The CDR3 coding sequence is TGTGCCACCAGCGACCCGGGACAACGTAGCACAGATACGCAGTATTTT. It yields the protein CATSDPGQRSTDTQYF.

The chain links TRBV11-2 to TRBJ2-7; a weak D match, TRBD1 (5 bases). Deletions cut 6 bases from V and 4 bases from J, with 10 bases between. Germline-derived CDR1 and CDR2 are SGHAT and FQNNGV. This CDR3 has 12 amino acids. CDR3 region: CASSPGFYEQYF. CDR3 nucleotides: TGTGCCAGCAGTCCAGGGTTTTACGAGCAGTACTTC.

This clonotype was recorded only once. The gene calls are TRBV2 and TRBJ1-2; D ambiguous. The V end was cut by 6 bases, the J end by 4 bases, with 15 bases between. Germline loops: CDR1 SNHLY, CDR2 FYNNEI. The CDR3 has 14 amino acids. The CDR3 sequence: CASRSRLRSYGYTF. Here the CDR3 DNA reads TGTGCCAGCAGATCACGGTTAAGGAGCTATGGCTACACCTTC.

In nucleotides, the CDR3 is TGTGCCAGCAGCGGGGACAGGAAAAACTACGAGCAGTACTTC. As protein: CASSGDRKNYEQYF. The chain joins TRBV7-9 to TRBJ2-7; TRBD1 matches 8 bases. Trimming took 5 bases from V and 3 from J; bases not matched to a gene: 6. CDR3 size: 14 residues. CDR1 is SEHNR, CDR2 FQNEAQ, per germline (reference sequence).

The J gene is TRBJ2-3, the V gene TRBV7-9, with D hard to call. CDR3 size: 12 residues. V was pared by 4 bases and J by 4 bases, with 6 bases between. CDR1 and CDR2 from the germline V gene are SEHNR and FQNEAQ (reference sequence). CDR3 residues: CASSYYSDTQYF. The CDR3 DNA sequence: TGTGCCAGCAGCTATTACTCAGATACGCAGTATTTT.

The chain has TRBV5-1 and TRBJ2-7; TRBD2 aligns across 8 bases. Trimming at V came to 2 bases and at J to 4 bases, leaving 5 bases not matched to a gene. CDR3 length: 14 amino acids. Germline-derived CDR1 and CDR2 are SGHRS and YFSETQ. Written as DNA, the CDR3 is TGCGCCAGCAGCTTCACTAGCGGTAGTTACGAGCAGTACTTC. It encodes CASSFTSGSYEQYF.

The chain recombines TRBV3-1 with TRBJ2-1; either TRBD1 or TRBD2 may fit D (5 bases each). The germline V and J ends were trimmed by 0 bases and 5 bases, with 20 bases remaining between them. The CDR3 has 18 residues. Germline lookup yields CDR1 LGHDT and CDR2 YNNKEL (reference sequence). CDR3: CASSQDSRGRASHNEQFF. The CDR3 DNA follows: TGTGCCAGCAGCCAAGATTCGAGGGGCAGGGCCTCACACAATGAGCAGTTCTTC.

J is TRBJ2-5 and V is TRBV5-4; D is possibly TRBD2 (5 bases). Trimming removed 0 bases from V and 5 bases from J, with 11 bases in between. The CDR3 spans 14 residues. CDR1 is SGHNT and CDR2 is YYREEE in the germline V gene (reference sequence). The CDR3 coding sequence is TGTGCCAGCAGCTTGGGTCGGGGAGCTGAGACCCAGTACTTC. The encoded protein is CASSLGRGAETQYF.

This chain connects TRBV29-1 to TRBJ1-1; 8 bases line up with TRBD1. Germline assignment: CDR1 SQVTM and CDR2 ANQGSEA. The CDR3 is made up of 13 amino acids. V dropped 6 bases and J dropped 5; count of bases not matched to a gene: 8. CDR3: CSVRGLGATEAFF. The DNA for the CDR3 is TGCAGCGTCAGGGGGCTCGGGGCAACTGAAGCTTTCTTT.

The chain has TRBV5-6 and TRBJ2-3; D call uncertain. Germline CDR1 and CDR2: SGHDT and YYEEEE. Trimming took 1 base from V and 2 from J, leaving 11 bases between them. The CDR3 has 15 residues. This CDR3 reads CASSLMELATDTQYF. The CDR3 DNA sequence: TGTGCCAGCAGCTTGATGGAGTTGGCCACAGATACGCAGTATTTT.

This sequence joins TRBV5-1 and TRBJ2-5; 12 bases agree with TRBD2. V dropped 4 bases and J dropped 7; count of bases not matched to a gene: 17. The germline gives CDR1 SGHRS, CDR2 YFSETQ. The CDR3 has 18 residues. CDR3 in DNA: TGCGCCAGCAGCCCCCAACCTACTAGCGGGGGGCCCGCCCCGACCCAGTACTTC. It codes for CASSPQPTSGGPAPTQYF.

V is TRBV18 and J is TRBJ1-5, with D tentatively TRBD1 (6 bases). There are 13 residues in the CDR3. Germline lookup yields CDR1 KGHSH and CDR2 LQKENI. The ends were cut back, 3 bases at V and 5 bases at J, with 8 bases in the middle. CDR3 sequence: CASSPGQYQPQHF. The CDR3 DNA follows: TGTGCCAGCTCACCCGGACAGTATCAGCCCCAGCATTTT.